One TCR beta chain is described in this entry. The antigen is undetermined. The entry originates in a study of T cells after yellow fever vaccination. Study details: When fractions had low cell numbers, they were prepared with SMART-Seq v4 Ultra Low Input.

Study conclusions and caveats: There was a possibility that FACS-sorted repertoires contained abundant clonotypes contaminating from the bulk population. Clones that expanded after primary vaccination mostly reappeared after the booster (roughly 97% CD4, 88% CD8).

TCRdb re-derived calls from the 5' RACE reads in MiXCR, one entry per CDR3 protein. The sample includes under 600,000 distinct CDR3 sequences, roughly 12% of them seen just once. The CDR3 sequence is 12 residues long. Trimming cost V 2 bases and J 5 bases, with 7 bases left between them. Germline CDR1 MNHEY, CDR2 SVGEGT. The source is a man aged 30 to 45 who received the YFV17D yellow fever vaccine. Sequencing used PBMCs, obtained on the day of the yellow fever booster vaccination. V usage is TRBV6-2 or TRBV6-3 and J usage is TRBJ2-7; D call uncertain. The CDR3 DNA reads TGTGCCAGCAGTTACCCTCCCGACGAGCAGTACTTC. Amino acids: CASSYPPDEQYF.